The 19 T cell receptor beta chains below come from one sample, sequenced in a study of beta chain features in type 1 diabetes. Findings and limits, study-wide: Type 1 diabetes patients had moderately but significantly shorter TCRB CDR3s in all four CD4+ subsets.

The investigators reverse transcribed all of the isolated RNA, so they sequenced expressed TCRB transcripts. Sequencing was performed with immunoSEQ multiplex PCR; in TCRdb, only in-frame clones are kept and a portion is missing. The repertoire consists of about 240,000 clones, with over 11% occurring once and the leading ten covering 0.015% to 0.02%. Antigen specificity for these receptors is unknown. Sequencing was performed on naive CD4+ T cells from blood. These receptors originate from a man between 25 and 39 years old with type 1 diabetes.

In its sample, this clone was seen a few times. V gene TRBV5-4 combines with J gene TRBJ2-3; 9 bases are shared with TRBD1. V was pared by 4 bases and J by 5 bases, with 8 bases of the junction left unmatched. The CDR3 loop spans 15 amino acids. CDR1 is SGHNT, CDR2 YYREEE, per germline (reference sequence). CDR3 in amino acids: CASSTRTGDLDTQYF. CDR3 sequence (DNA): TGTGCCAGCAGCACGCGGACAGGGGACCTAGATACGCAGTATTTT.

The chain employs TRBV6-6 and TRBJ2-5; 7 bases align to TRBD2. J gave up 7 bases and V 9 bases, and 8 bases lay outside the gene matches. This CDR3 is built from 12 residues. Germline CDR1 and CDR2: MNHNY and SVGAGI (reference sequence). The CDR3 sequence: CASRRSGGTQYF. In DNA, the CDR3 is TGTGCCAGTCGGCGGTCGGGGGGGACCCAGTACTTC.

This clone was counted only a few times. This chain joins TRBV5-1 and TRBJ1-1, with D uncertain. The CDR3 spans 15 residues. Germline V lookup: CDR1 SGHRS, CDR2 YFSETQ. The germline V and J ends were trimmed by 5 bases and 4 bases, with 18 bases remaining between them. The CDR3, as DNA: TGCGCCAGCAGTAAATCAGTAGCCCCAGCCACTGAAGCTTTCTTT. It is translated as CASSKSVAPATEAFF.

The chain links TRBV7-9 to TRBJ2-2; TRBD2 agrees at 7 bases. The CDR3 is 15 amino acids. Germline lookup yields CDR1 SEHNR and CDR2 FQNEAQ (reference sequence). V lost 4 bases, J lost 4 bases, and 6 bases stayed unmatched. The CDR3 loop is CASSYSGGGTGELFF. The CDR3 region has the DNA TGTGCCAGCAGCTACTCCGGCGGGGGCACCGGGGAGCTGTTTTTT.

The gene calls are TRBV7-9 and TRBJ2-2; 10 bases are shared with TRBD2. The CDR3 runs 14 residues. J was trimmed by 6 bases and V by 5 bases; bases with no gene match: 3. Looked up from germline, CDR1 is SEHNR and CDR2 is FQNEAQ (reference sequence). The CDR3 here is CASSTAGGPGELFF. The DNA for the CDR3 is TGTGCCAGCAGCACAGCGGGGGGGCCCGGGGAGCTGTTTTTT. Filled out from reference TRBV7-9 and TRBJ2-2, the complete variable domain reads DTGVSQNPRHKITKRGQNVTFRCDPISEHNRLYWYRQTLGQGPEFLTYFQNEAQLEKSRLLSDRFSAERPKGSFSTLEIQRTEQGDSAMYLCASSTAGGPGELFFGEGSRLTVL.

This clone was counted between two and nine times. This chain uses TRBV14 with TRBJ1-1, with 7 positions matching TRBD1. The CDR3 runs 14 residues. CDR1 is SGHDN and CDR2 is FVKESK in the germline V gene. After removal of 4 bases from V and 6 bases from J, the junction contained 8 bases not matched to a gene. Here the CDR3 DNA reads TGTGCCAGCAGCCTCCCAGGGGGTTCCCCTGAAGCTTTCTTT. This translates into CASSLPGGSPEAFF.

In this sample, this clone turned up a few times. The rearrangement links TRBV11-2 to TRBJ1-2, with D uncertain. The CDR3 runs to 16 residues. V lost 4 bases and J 0 bases, leaving 15 bases between the germline ends. CDR1 is SGHAT and CDR2 is FQNNGV in the germline V gene. The CDR3 DNA follows: TGTGCCAGCAGCTCCCTGGCTCAGCGTTCTAACTATGGCTACACCTTC. It yields the protein CASSSLAQRSNYGYTF.

This clone was picked up a small number of times. The rearrangement uses TRBV4-1 and TRBJ1-1; 10 positions match TRBD1. This CDR3 contains 15 residues. Germline V gene sequence: CDR1 MGHRA, CDR2 YSYEKL. With 4 bases clipped from V and 3 bases from J, the junction kept 5 bases outside the gene matches. The CDR3 sequence is CASSPRDRGDTEAFF. CDR3 nucleotides: TGCGCCAGCAGCCCCAGGGACAGGGGTGACACTGAAGCTTTCTTT.

This clone turned up a few times. The chain has TRBV28 and TRBJ1-2, with 8 nucleotides matching TRBD1. The CDR3 covers 14 residues. The germline gives CDR1 MDHEN, CDR2 SYDVKM. Losses at the gene ends were 5 bases for V and 6 bases for J; bases not matched to a gene: 8. The CDR3 DNA is TGTGCCAGCAGTCCCCTAGGACAGGGCCATGGCTACACCTTC. Amino acid sequence: CASSPLGQGHGYTF.

In its sample, this clone was seen a few times. V gene TRBV7-2 combines with J gene TRBJ2-1; D is possibly TRBD2 (7 bases). Trimming stripped 4 bases from V and 8 bases from J, with 12 bases between. The CDR3 is 13 amino acids. Looked up from germline, CDR1 is SGHTA and CDR2 is FQGNSA. In nucleotides, the CDR3 is TGTGCCAGCAGCTCCGCGGGGGCCTATGAGCAGTTCTTC. This sequence encodes CASSSAGAYEQFF.

This sequence joins TRBV9 and TRBJ2-5, with 9 bases aligning to TRBD1. This CDR3 spans 16 amino acids. With 0 bases clipped from V and 5 bases from J, the junction kept 8 bases outside the gene matches. CDR1 and CDR2 (germline): SGDLS, YYNGEE. The CDR3 DNA sequence: TGTGCCAGCAGCGTAGGACCACAGGGGGCTGGGGAGACCCAGTACTTC. Translating gives CASSVGPQGAGETQYF.

The chain combines TRBV7-8 with TRBJ1-3; TRBD1 matches 7 bases. The germline CDR1 and CDR2 sequences are SGHVS and FQNEAQ. The CDR3 runs 15 residues. The junction had 7 bases not matched to a gene; V was cut back by 5 bases and J by 3 bases. Written as DNA, the CDR3 is TGTGCCAGCAGCCAGCTCCGGGACAGTGGAAACACCATATATTTT. Protein: CASSQLRDSGNTIYF.

V is TRBV6-5 and J is TRBJ2-7, with 8 bases aligning to TRBD1. Germline lookup yields CDR1 MNHEY and CDR2 SVGAGI. The CDR3 is made up of 13 amino acids. V gave up 5 bases and J gave up 6 bases; unmatched junction bases: 6. The CDR3 DNA sequence: TGTGCCAGCAGTCGGACAGGGAATCTCGAGCAGTACTTC. It translates to CASSRTGNLEQYF.

In its sample, this clone was seen a few times. The chain joins TRBV7-9 to TRBJ2-5, with 8 positions matching TRBD2. CDR1 SEHNR and CDR2 FQNEAQ come from the germline V gene (reference sequence). This CDR3 region has 14 residues. The V gene end was trimmed by 4 bases and the J gene end by 9 bases; junction bases not matched to a gene: 10. CDR3 bases: TGTGCCAGCAGCTCGAAGCGGGGGATTGTGGCCCAGTACTTC. Translation gives CASSSKRGIVAQYF.

V and J are TRBV5-1 and TRBJ1-6; D ambiguous. Germline V gene sequence: CDR1 SGHRS, CDR2 YFSETQ. The CDR3 is 14 amino acids. The V and J ends lost 0 bases and 6 bases respectively, with 7 bases between them. CDR3 sequence: CASSLEQTNSPLHF. CDR3 sequence (DNA): TGCGCCAGCAGCTTGGAACAGACTAATTCACCCCTCCACTTT.

V gene TRBV9 combines with J gene TRBJ1-1; D gene ambiguous. The V gene lost 0 bases and the J gene lost 6 bases, with 15 bases spanning the gap. This CDR3 has 15 residues. CDR1 is SGDLS, CDR2 YYNGEE, per germline. CDR3 DNA sequence: TGTGCCAGCAGCGTAGCCGGAGGGAGGATCGCTGAAGCTTTCTTT. It yields the protein CASSVAGGRIAEAFF.

This clone turned up a few times. The chain combines TRBV7-9 with TRBJ1-4; no definite D call. Germline V gene data show CDR1 as SEHNR and CDR2 as FQNEAQ (reference sequence). V was shortened by 9 bases and J by 3 bases, with 14 bases between the two germline ends. The CDR3 is made up of 14 amino acids. This CDR3 reads CASTLDAANEKLFF. CDR3 in DNA: TGTGCCAGTACACTGGATGCGGCTAATGAAAAACTGTTTTTT.

This clone was seen a few times. V gene TRBV10-3 combines with J gene TRBJ2-3; the D gene is possibly TRBD1 (5 bases). Per germline, CDR1 ENHRY and CDR2 SYGVKD. Trimming took 11 bases from V and 2 from J, leaving 11 bases between them. The CDR3 sequence is 12 residues long. CDR3 DNA: TGTGCCCTAAGGGGTGACACAGATACGCAGTATTTT. This codes for CALRGDTDTQYF.

The sample holds a few counts of this clone. The rearrangement links TRBV2 to TRBJ1-2; no clear D gene. V lost 3 bases, J lost 8 bases, and 10 bases lay in between. The CDR3 sequence is 12 residues long. Germline V gives CDR1 SNHLY, CDR2 FYNNEI. The CDR3 region is CASSDPVKGYTF. The CDR3 DNA reads as TGTGCCAGCAGTGACCCAGTCAAAGGCTACACCTTC.